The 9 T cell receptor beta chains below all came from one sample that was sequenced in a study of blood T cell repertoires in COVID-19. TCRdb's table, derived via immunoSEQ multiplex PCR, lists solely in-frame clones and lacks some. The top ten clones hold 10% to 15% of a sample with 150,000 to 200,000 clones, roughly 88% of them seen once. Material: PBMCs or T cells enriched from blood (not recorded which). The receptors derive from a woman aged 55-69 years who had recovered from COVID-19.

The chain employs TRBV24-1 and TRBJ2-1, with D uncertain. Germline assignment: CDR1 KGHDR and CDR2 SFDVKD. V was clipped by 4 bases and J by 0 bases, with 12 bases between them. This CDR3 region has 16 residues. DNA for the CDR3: TGTGCCACCAGTGACGACTCAATTGGCTCCTACAATGAGCAGTTCTTC. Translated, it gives CATSDDSIGSYNEQFF.

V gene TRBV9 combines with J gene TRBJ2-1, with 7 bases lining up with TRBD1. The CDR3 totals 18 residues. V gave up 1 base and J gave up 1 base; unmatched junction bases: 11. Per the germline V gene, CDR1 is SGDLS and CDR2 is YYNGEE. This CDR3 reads CASSVPAPGQRSYNEQFF. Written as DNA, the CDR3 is TGTGCCAGCAGCGTACCCGCTCCGGGACAGCGATCCTACAATGAGCAGTTCTTC.

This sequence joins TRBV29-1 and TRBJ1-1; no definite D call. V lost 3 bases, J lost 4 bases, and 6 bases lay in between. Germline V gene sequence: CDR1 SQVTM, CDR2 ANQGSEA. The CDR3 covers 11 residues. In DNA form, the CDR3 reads TGCAGCGTTGATGACACCACTGAAGCTTTCTTT. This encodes CSVDDTTEAFF.

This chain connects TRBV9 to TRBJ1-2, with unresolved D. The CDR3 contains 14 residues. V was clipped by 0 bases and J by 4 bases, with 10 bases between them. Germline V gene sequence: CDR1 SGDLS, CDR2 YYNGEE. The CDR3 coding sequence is TGTGCCAGCAGCGTAGGCTCGGGAGGCTATGGCTACACCTTC. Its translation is CASSVGSGGYGYTF.

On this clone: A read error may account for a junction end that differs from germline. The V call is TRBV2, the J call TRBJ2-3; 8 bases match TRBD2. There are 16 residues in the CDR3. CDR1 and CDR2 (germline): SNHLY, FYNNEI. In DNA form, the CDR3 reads TGTGCCAGCAGTGTTGACCGAGCGGGAGTAGGGTTGGGTGGTTCTTTT. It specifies CASSVDRAGVGLGGSF.

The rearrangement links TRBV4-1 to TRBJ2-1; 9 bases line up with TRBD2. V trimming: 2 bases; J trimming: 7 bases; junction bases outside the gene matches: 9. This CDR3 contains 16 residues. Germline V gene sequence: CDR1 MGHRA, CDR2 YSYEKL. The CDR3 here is CASSQSVLAGSNEQFF. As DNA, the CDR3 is TGCGCCAGCAGCCAATCAGTACTAGCGGGTTCAAATGAGCAGTTCTTC.

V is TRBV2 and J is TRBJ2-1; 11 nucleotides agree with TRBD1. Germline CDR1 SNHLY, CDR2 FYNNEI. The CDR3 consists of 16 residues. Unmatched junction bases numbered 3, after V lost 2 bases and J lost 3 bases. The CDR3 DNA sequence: TGTGCCAGCAGTGAACTGGGACAGGGGGACTACAATGAGCAGTTCTTC. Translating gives CASSELGQGDYNEQFF.

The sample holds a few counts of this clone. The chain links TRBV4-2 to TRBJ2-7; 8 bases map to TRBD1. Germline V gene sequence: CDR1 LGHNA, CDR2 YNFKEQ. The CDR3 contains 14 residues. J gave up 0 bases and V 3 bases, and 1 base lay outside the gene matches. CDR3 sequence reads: CASSQDRASYEQYF. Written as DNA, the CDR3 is TGTGCCAGCAGCCAGGACAGGGCCTCCTACGAGCAGTACTTC.

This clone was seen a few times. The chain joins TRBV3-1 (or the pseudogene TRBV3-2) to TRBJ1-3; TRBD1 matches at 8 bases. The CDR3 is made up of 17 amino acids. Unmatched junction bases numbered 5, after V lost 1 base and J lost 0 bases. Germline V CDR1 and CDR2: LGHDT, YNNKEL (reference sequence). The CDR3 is CASSQAGQVLSGNTIYF. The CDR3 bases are TGTGCCAGCAGCCAAGCGGGACAGGTCCTCTCTGGAAACACCATATATTTT.